This is a list of T cell receptor beta chains from one sample in a study of vaccination effects on CD4 cells after COVID-19. Libraries were prepared by immunoSEQ multiplex PCR; TCRdb keeps only in-frame clonotypes and omits some of them. Of roughly 48,000 clones listed, over 50% are singletons. For these TCRs, the target antigens are not known. Sample: CD4+ T cells from PBMCs cultured without peptide, taken before COVID-19 vaccination. The receptors come from a human donor who received a COVID-19 vaccine. Both conserved end residues are part of each CDR3. The D gene is left open where the match is weak. Expanded clones get a size class; other rows say once, few or many, or leave the size out.

CASSVAPSGGAGEQFF,TGTGCCAGCAGCGTAGCCCCTAGCGGGGGGGCTGGTGAGCAGTTCTTC,TRBV9,TRBD2,16,-,TRBJ2-1
CASSLRQGNTDTQYF,TGTGCCAGCTCACTCCGTCAGGGGAACACAGATACGCAGTATTTT,TRBV18,-,15,-,TRBJ2-3
CASSLAVNTEAFF,TGTGCCAGCAGCTTGGCAGTGAACACTGAAGCTTTCTTT,TRBV5-4,-,13,-,TRBJ1-1
CASSQGTSGLYEQYF,TGTGCCAGCAGCCAAGGGACTAGCGGGCTCTACGAGCAGTACTTC,TRBV6-5,TRBD2,15,-,TRBJ2-7
CASSFSGPPDTIYF,TGTGCCAGCAGCTTTTCGGGTCCACCGGACACCATATATTTT,TRBV5-5,-,14,few,TRBJ1-3
CASSPSISGSSYNEQFF,TGTGCCAGCTCCCCGTCGATTAGCGGGAGCTCCTACAATGAGCAGTTCTTC,TRBV18,TRBD2,17,-,TRBJ2-1
CSARLSFSGEQFF,TGCAGCGCCCGCCTCTCCTTTAGTGGGGAGCAGTTCTTC,TRBV29-1,-,13,-,TRBJ2-1
CASSSIAGGQTGELFF,TGTGCCAGCAGTTCTATAGCGGGAGGGCAAACCGGGGAGCTGTTTTTT,TRBV6-5,TRBD2,16,once,TRBJ2-2
CASSYSFGHTQYF,TGTGCCAGCAGTTACTCCTTCGGACATACGCAGTATTTT,TRBV6-5,-,13,-,TRBJ2-3
CAWRRGGWSPLHF,TGTGCCTGGCGAAGAGGGGGCTGGTCACCCCTCCACTTT,TRBV30,TRBD1,13,-,TRBJ1-6
CASSYSSNSNQPQHF,TGTGCCAGCAGTTACTCGTCGAATAGCAATCAGCCCCAGCATTTT,TRBV6-2/TRBV6-3,-,15,-,TRBJ1-5
CASSQLRDRESVRNYEQYF,TGTGCCAGCAGCCAACTCCGGGACAGGGAATCCGTCCGGAACTACGAGCAGTACTTC,TRBV11-3,TRBD1,19,-,TRBJ2-7
CASSSWGSGGIKSGTQYF,TGTGCCAGCAGTTCCTGGGGTAGCGGGGGCATCAAATCCGGGACCCAGTACTTC,TRBV6-2/TRBV6-3,TRBD2,18,-,TRBJ2-5
CASSSPGGGTGNTIYF,TGTGCCAGCAGTTCACCAGGGGGCGGAACTGGAAACACCATATATTTT,TRBV28,TRBD1,16,once,TRBJ1-3
CASSSRLAASVEQYF,TGTGCCAGCAGCTCCCGACTAGCGGCCAGTGTCGAGCAGTACTTC,TRBV11-2,TRBD2,15,-,TRBJ2-7
CASSLEAGWVSGGYNEQFF,TGTGCCAGCAGCTTAGAGGCGGGTTGGGTGAGTGGGGGCTACAATGAGCAGTTCTTC,TRBV13,-,19,-,TRBJ2-1
CASSFQSGRMNTEAFF,TGTGCCAGCAGTTTCCAGTCTGGACGCATGAACACTGAAGCTTTCTTT,TRBV28,-,16,-,TRBJ1-1
CASSPDRVSTYNSPLHF,TGTGCCAGCAGCCCAGACAGGGTTAGCACCTATAATTCACCCCTCCACTTT,TRBV5-5,TRBD1,17,few,TRBJ1-6
CASSPEGRATDTQYF,TGTGCCAGCAGCCCAGAAGGGCGGGCCACAGATACGCAGTATTTT,TRBV9,-,15,-,TRBJ2-3
CASRIYRGGYTF,TGTGCCAGCAGGATCTACAGGGGCGGCTACACCTTC,TRBV2,TRBD1,12,few,TRBJ1-2
CASSLTGRSKYGYTF,TGTGCCAGCAGTTTAACAGGGCGTTCAAAGTATGGCTACACCTTC,TRBV27,-,15,-,TRBJ1-2
CAITEGPSRNIQYF,TGTGCCATCACCGAGGGCCCCAGTCGAAACATTCAGTACTTC,TRBV10-3,-,14,-,TRBJ2-4
CASSWGGARDTDTQYF,TGTGCCAGCAGTTGGGGGGGGGCCCGGGACACAGATACGCAGTATTTT,TRBV2,-,16,-,TRBJ2-3
CSVGGGRPYEQYF,TGCAGCGTTGGGGGGGGGCGCCCCTACGAGCAGTACTTC,TRBV29-1,-,13,-,TRBJ2-7
CSARLDSGYTF,TGCAGTGCTAGGTTAGACAGTGGCTACACCTTC,TRBV20-1,-,11,-,TRBJ1-2
CASRRRVDTGELFF,TGCGCCAGCAGGCGGAGAGTGGACACCGGGGAGCTGTTTTTT,TRBV4-3,-,14,once,TRBJ2-2
CASSSGWGLDYGYTF,TGCGCCAGCAGCTCGGGGTGGGGGCTTGACTATGGCTACACCTTC,TRBV5-1,-,15,-,TRBJ1-2
CASSVGGGDGYTF,TGTGCCAGCAGCGTAGGAGGGGGCGACGGCTACACCTTC,TRBV9,TRBD1,13,-,TRBJ1-2
CASSQVVAATGELFF,TGCGCCAGCAGCCAGGTAGTAGCGGCCACCGGGGAGCTGTTTTTT,TRBV4-1,-,15,few,TRBJ2-2
CASSWGRDTQYF,TGTGCCAGCAGTTGGGGCAGGGATACGCAGTATTTT,TRBV28,-,12,-,TRBJ2-3
CASSGQGAVSETQYF,TGTGCCAGCAGTGGACAGGGGGCGGTGAGCGAGACCCAGTACTTC,TRBV2,TRBD1,15,-,TRBJ2-5
CATSDLRTSGGYNEQFF,TGTGCCACCAGTGATTTACGGACTAGCGGGGGATACAATGAGCAGTTCTTC,TRBV24-1,TRBD2,17,-,TRBJ2-1
CASSPRTAYNEQFF,TGTGCCAGCTCACCGAGGACAGCCTACAATGAGCAGTTCTTC,TRBV18,-,14,-,TRBJ2-1
CASSFMGAADTEAFF,TGTGCCAGCAGTTTCATGGGGGCTGCTGACACTGAAGCTTTCTTT,TRBV25-1,-,15,once,TRBJ1-1
CASSVDYNYGYTF,TGTGCCAGCAGCGTAGACTATAACTATGGCTACACCTTC,TRBV9,-,13,-,TRBJ1-2
CASSFSGGNYEQYF,TGTGCCAGCAGCTTTTCGGGCGGGAACTACGAGCAGTACTTC,TRBV11-3,-,14,-,TRBJ2-7
CASSLVSGQGNSPLHF,TGTGCCAGCAGCTTGGTGTCGGGGCAGGGTAATTCACCCCTCCACTTT,TRBV5-5,-,16,-,TRBJ1-6
CASSLVGGANNQPQHF,TGTGCCAGCAGCTTAGTCGGAGGTGCCAACAATCAGCCCCAGCATTTT,TRBV7-2,-,16,-,TRBJ1-5
CASSPPRGAFYGYTF,TGTGCCAGCAGCCCTCCGCGGGGGGCCTTCTATGGCTACACCTTC,TRBV5-4,-,15,-,TRBJ1-2
CASGHTYEQYF,TGTGCCAGCGGGCATACCTACGAGCAGTACTTC,TRBV28,-,11,-,TRBJ2-7
CASSQQGVRYGYTF,TGTGCCAGCAGCCAACAGGGGGTTCGGTATGGCTACACCTTC,TRBV7-2,TRBD1,14,-,TRBJ1-2
CASSFPGVQGITGELFF,TGTGCCAGCAGCTTCCCTGGGGTACAGGGCATCACCGGGGAGCTGTTTTTT,TRBV5-5,-,17,-,TRBJ2-2
CASSQDGQFSNQPQHF,TGTGCCAGCAGCCAAGATGGGCAGTTTAGCAATCAGCCCCAGCATTTT,TRBV4-2,-,16,many,TRBJ1-5
CASSPRYSGGETEAFF,TGTGCCAGCTCACCACGTTATTCAGGGGGCGAGACTGAAGCTTTCTTT,TRBV18,TRBD1,16,-,TRBJ1-1
CASSLNLKQNSPLHF,TGTGCCAGCAGCCTAAACCTAAAACAGAATTCACCCCTCCACTTT,TRBV6-5,-,15,-,TRBJ1-6
CASTPTGRGSPLHF,TGTGCCAGCACCCCGACGGGGCGTGGTTCACCCCTCCACTTT,TRBV6-6,-,14,-,TRBJ1-6
CASSLSGVNTEAFF,TGCGCCAGCAGCTTGTCCGGGGTAAACACTGAAGCTTTCTTT,TRBV5-1,-,14,few,TRBJ1-1
CASSTRDKNIQYF,TGTGCCAGCAGTACCAGAGACAAAAACATTCAGTACTTC,TRBV12-3/TRBV12-4,-,13,-,TRBJ2-4
CASSAGGASAEAFF,TGTGCCAGCAGTGCAGGGGGCGCGTCCGCTGAAGCTTTCTTT,TRBV6-4,TRBD1,14,few,TRBJ1-1
CASSQDRRRGTSYEQYF,TGCGCCAGCAGCCAAGATCGTCGGCGGGGGACCTCCTACGAGCAGTACTTC,TRBV4-1,TRBD2,17,-,TRBJ2-7
CASSPTGEGYTF,TGTGCCAGCTCACCGACAGGGGAAGGCTACACCTTC,TRBV18,TRBD1,12,-,TRBJ1-2
CASSLRGRLQETQYF,TGTGCCAGCAGCTTGCGGGGACGGCTACAAGAGACCCAGTACTTC,TRBV5-4,-,15,few,TRBJ2-5
CASSSGRDTEAFF,TGTGCCAGCAGCTCCGGGCGCGACACTGAAGCTTTCTTT,TRBV5-4,-,13,-,TRBJ1-1
CASSFPGNEQYF,TGTGCCAGCAGCTTCCCGGGGAACGAGCAGTACTTC,TRBV7-2,-,12,once,TRBJ2-7
CATRPSLQGSTEAFF,TGTGCCACCCGACCCTCCCTACAGGGGAGCACTGAAGCTTTCTTT,TRBV28,TRBD1,15,-,TRBJ1-1
CASSPKQGGETQYF,TGTGCCAGCTCGCCTAAACAGGGTGGTGAGACCCAGTACTTC,TRBV18,-,14,-,TRBJ2-5
CASRSGSWETQYF,TGTGCCAGCAGGTCGGGGTCGTGGGAGACCCAGTACTTC,TRBV2,-,13,-,TRBJ2-5
CASRDRETGELFF,TGTGCCAGCAGGGACAGGGAGACCGGGGAGCTGTTTTTT,TRBV6-5,TRBD1,13,few,TRBJ2-2
CASSWDSSGNTIYF,TGTGCCAGCAGTTGGGACAGCTCTGGAAACACCATATATTTT,TRBV6-6,TRBD1,14,-,TRBJ1-3